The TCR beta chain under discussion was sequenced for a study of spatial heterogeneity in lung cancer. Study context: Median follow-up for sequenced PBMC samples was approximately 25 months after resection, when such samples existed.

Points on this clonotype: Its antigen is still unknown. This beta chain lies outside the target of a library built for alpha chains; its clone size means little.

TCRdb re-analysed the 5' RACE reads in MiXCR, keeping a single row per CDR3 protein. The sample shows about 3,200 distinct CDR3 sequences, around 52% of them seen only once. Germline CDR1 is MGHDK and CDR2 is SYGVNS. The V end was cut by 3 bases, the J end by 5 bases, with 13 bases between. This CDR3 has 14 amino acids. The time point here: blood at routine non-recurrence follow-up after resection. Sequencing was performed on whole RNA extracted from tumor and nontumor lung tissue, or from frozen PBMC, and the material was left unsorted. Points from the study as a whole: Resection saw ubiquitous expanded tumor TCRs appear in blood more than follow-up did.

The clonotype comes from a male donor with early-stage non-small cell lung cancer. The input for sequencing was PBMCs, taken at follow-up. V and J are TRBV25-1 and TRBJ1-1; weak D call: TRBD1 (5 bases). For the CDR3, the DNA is TGTGCCAGCAGTGATCAGCTCGGGGGAACTGAAGCTTTCTTT. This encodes CASSDQLGGTEAFF. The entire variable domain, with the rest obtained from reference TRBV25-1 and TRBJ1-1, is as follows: EADIYQTPRYLVIGTGKKITLECSQTMGHDKMYWYQQDPGMELHLIHYSYGVNSTEKGDLSSESTVSRIRTEHFPLTLESARPSHTSQYLCASSDQLGGTEAFFGQGTRLTVV.